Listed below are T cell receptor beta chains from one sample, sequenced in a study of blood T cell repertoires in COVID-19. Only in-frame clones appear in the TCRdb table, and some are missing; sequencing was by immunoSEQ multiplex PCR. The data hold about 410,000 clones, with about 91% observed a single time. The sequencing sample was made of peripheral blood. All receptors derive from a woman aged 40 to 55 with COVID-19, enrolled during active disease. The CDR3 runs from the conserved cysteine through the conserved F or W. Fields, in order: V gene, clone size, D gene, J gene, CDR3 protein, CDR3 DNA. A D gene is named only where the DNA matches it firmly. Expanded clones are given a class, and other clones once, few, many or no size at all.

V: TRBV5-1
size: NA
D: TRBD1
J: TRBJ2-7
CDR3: CASSLTGGKIYEQYF
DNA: TGCGCCAGCAGCCTTACAGGGGGTAAGATCTACGAGCAGTACTTC

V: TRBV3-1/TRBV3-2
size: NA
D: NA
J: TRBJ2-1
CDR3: CASTPAGSIDEQFF
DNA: TGTGCCAGCACCCCAGCGGGCTCTATCGATGAGCAGTTCTTC

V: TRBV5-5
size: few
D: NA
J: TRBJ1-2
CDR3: CASSLAQGSYGYTF
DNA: TGTGCCAGCAGCTTGGCACAGGGTTCCTATGGCTACACCTTC

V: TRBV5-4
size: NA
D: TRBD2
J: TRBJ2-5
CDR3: CASSRGTGGETQYF
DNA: TGTGCCAGCAGCAGGGGGACGGGAGGGGAGACCCAGTACTTC

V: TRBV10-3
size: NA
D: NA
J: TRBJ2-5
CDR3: CATGPPDQETQYF
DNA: TGTGCCACGGGTCCCCCCGACCAAGAGACCCAGTACTTC

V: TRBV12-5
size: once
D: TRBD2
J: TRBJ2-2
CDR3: CASGLVIASGRLGTGELFF
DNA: TGTGCTAGTGGTTTGGTAATCGCTAGCGGGAGATTAGGGACCGGGGAGCTGTTTTTT

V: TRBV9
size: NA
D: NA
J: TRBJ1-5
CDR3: CASSDSTGYLHF
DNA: TGTGCCAGCAGTGATTCGACAGGCTACCTTCATTTT

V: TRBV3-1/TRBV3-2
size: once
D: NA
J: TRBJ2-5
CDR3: CASSQDFQETQYF
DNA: TGTGCCAGCAGCCAAGACTTCCAAGAGACCCAGTACTTC

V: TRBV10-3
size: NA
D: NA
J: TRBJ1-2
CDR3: CAIGPGLRNYGYTF
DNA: TGTGCCATCGGACCGGGACTAAGGAACTATGGCTACACCTTC

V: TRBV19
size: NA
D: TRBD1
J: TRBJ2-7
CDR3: CASSPGGFPYEQYF
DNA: TGTGCCAGTAGCCCAGGGGGCTTCCCCTACGAGCAGTACTTC

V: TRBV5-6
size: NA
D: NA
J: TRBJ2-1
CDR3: CASSRDSSYNEQFF
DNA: TGTGCCAGCAGCCGGGACTCCTCCTACAATGAGCAGTTCTTC

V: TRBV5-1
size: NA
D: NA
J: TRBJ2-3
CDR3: CASSKRTDMQYF
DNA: TGCGCCAGCAGCAAACGCACAGATATGCAGTATTTT

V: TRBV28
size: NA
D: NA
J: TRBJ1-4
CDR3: CASKKTDGSGKLFF
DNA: TGTGCCAGCAAAAAAACAGACGGTTCCGGAAAACTGTTTTTT

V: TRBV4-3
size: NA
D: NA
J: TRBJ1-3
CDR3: CASSPLTESGNTIYF
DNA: TGCGCCAGCAGCCCCCTTACTGAGTCTGGAAACACCATATATTTT

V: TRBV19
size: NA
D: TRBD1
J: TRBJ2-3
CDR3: CASSIGGGQGATQYF
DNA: TGTGCCAGTAGTATTGGTGGGGGACAGGGGGCTACGCAGTATTTT

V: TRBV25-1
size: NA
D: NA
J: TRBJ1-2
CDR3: CASSPPLGHGPYGYTF
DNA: TGTGCCAGCAGTCCTCCCCTGGGCCATGGGCCCTATGGCTACACCTTC

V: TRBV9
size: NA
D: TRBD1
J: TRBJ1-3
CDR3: CASSVSLDREEFGNTIYF
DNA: TGTGCCAGCAGCGTTTCACTGGACAGGGAAGAATTCGGAAACACCATATATTTT

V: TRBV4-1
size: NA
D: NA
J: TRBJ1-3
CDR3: CASSIQASGNTIYF
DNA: TGCGCCAGCAGCATACAGGCCTCCGGAAACACCATATATTTT

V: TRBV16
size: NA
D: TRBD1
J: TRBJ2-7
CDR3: CASSLAYPGQGAYEQYF
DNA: TGTGCCAGCAGCCTCGCTTACCCGGGACAGGGGGCGTACGAGCAGTACTTC

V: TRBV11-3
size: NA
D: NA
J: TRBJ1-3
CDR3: CASSSPGQGNTIYF
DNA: TGTGCCAGCAGCTCGCCGGGACAAGGAAACACCATATATTTT

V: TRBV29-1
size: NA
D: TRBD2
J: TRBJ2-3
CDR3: CSVPRRASGTDTQYF
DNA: TGCAGCGTCCCCAGGCGGGCTAGCGGTACAGATACGCAGTATTTT

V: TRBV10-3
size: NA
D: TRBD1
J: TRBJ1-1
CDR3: CAINRIGQGGTEAFF
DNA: TGTGCCATCAATCGGATTGGGCAGGGGGGTACTGAAGCTTTCTTT

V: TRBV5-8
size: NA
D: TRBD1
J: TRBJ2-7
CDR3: CASSFFTGGREQYF
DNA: TGTGCCAGCAGCTTCTTCACAGGGGGGAGGGAGCAGTACTTC

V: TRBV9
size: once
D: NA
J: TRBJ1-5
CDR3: CASSVGEWNQPQHF
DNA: TGTGCCAGCAGCGTTGGTGAGTGGAATCAGCCCCAGCATTTT

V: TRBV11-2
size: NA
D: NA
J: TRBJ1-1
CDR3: CASSLEIRGNTEAFF
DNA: TGTGCCAGCAGCTTAGAAATCAGAGGTAACACTGAAGCTTTCTTT

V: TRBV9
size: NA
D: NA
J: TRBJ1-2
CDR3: CASSGTGTQYGYTF
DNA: TGTGCCAGCAGCGGCACAGGGACACAATATGGCTACACCTTC

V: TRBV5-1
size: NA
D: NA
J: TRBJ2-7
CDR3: CASSLNSGYYEQYF
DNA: TGCGCCAGCAGCTTAAACTCAGGGTACTACGAGCAGTACTTC

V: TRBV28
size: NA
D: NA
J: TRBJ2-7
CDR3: CASSLSGHDEQYF
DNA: TGTGCCAGCAGTTTATCGGGTCACGACGAGCAGTACTTC

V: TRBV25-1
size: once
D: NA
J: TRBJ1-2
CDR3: CASSTGFGYGYTF
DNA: TGTGCCAGCAGTACAGGGTTCGGCTATGGCTACACCTTC

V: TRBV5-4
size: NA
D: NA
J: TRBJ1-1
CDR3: CASSPGGSAGNTEAFF
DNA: TGTGCCAGCAGCCCCGGCGGGTCCGCGGGGAACACTGAAGCTTTCTTT

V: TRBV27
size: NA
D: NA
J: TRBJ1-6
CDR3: CASSYRASQGSYNSPLHF
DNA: TGTGCCAGCAGTTATCGGGCCAGCCAGGGCTCCTATAATTCACCCCTCCACTTT

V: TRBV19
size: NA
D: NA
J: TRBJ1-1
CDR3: CASSPTQGQKGAEAFF
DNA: TGTGCCAGTAGTCCCACTCAGGGACAAAAAGGCGCTGAAGCTTTCTTT

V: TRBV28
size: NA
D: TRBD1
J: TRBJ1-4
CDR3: CASRLTGEEKLFF
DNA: TGTGCCAGCAGGCTAACAGGGGAAGAAAAACTGTTTTTT

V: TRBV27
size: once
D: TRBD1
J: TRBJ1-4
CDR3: CASSFGQGEKLFF
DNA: TGTGCCAGCAGTTTCGGACAGGGAGAAAAACTGTTTTTT

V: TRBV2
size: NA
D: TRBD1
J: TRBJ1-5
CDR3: CASRAGTGNQPQHF
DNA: TGTGCCAGCAGGGCCGGGACAGGGAATCAGCCCCAGCATTTT

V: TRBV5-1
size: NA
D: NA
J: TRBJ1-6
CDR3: CASSLDRPQAPLHF
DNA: TGCGCCAGCAGCTTGGACAGGCCTCAGGCACCCCTCCACTTT

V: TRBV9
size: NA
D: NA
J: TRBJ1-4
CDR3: CASSVGQVNEKLFF
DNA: TGTGCCAGCAGCGTAGGACAGGTTAATGAAAAACTGTTTTTT

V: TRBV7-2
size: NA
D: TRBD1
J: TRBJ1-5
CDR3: CASSPSWTGDQPQHF
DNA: TGTGCCAGCAGCCCTTCATGGACAGGGGATCAGCCCCAGCATTTT

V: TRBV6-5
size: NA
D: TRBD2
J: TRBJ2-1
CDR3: CASSYSPSGGNEQFF
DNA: TGTGCCAGCAGTTACTCGCCCAGCGGGGGTAATGAGCAGTTCTTC

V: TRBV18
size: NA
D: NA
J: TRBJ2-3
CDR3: CASSPPADTQYF
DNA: TGTGCCAGCTCACCCCCCGCAGATACGCAGTATTTT